This passage covers 23 T cell receptor beta chains from one sample sequenced in a study of regulatory T cells in long-lasting Graves disease. Both iRepertoire HTBI primers and Arm-PCR of CDR3 regions were used to build the TCR beta libraries. TCRdb reprocessed the multiplex PCR reads with MiXCR, giving one entry per CDR3 protein. The table has 540,000 or so distinct CDR3 sequences, roughly 14% seen once. Time point meaning: newly diagnosed GD, antithyroid drugs for less than 3 months. Isolated PBMC RNA provided the starting material for the TCR library. This same sample was also part of a study on T cells in Graves' hyperthyroidism and ophthalmopathy.

The source was peripheral blood mononuclear cells (PBMCs), collected at new diagnosis, from a patient treated with antithyroid drugs. The receptors derive from a man aged 30 to 39 with Graves disease.

This clonotype was seen many times. This chain uses TRBV20-1 with TRBJ2-5; no firm D call. Between the trimmed V and J ends, which lost 4 bases and 1 base, there was a span of 16 bases. This CDR3 contains 15 residues. Germline V gene data show CDR1 as DFQATT and CDR2 as SNEGSKA (reference sequence). As DNA, the CDR3 is TGCAGTGCTAACGGAGCTACGGAGCCCCAAGAGACCCAGTACTTC. Its translation is CSANGATEPQETQYF.

As concerns this clonotype: A far bigger clonotype differs at one base, so this is likely a read error. The CDR3 is CAIGVTGTPNEQYF. For the CDR3, the DNA is TGTGCCATCGGGGTTACAGGGACCCCAAACGAGCAGTACTTC. The V gene is TRBV6-9, the J gene TRBJ2-7, with D possibly being TRBD1 (6 bases). The CDR3 has 14 amino acids. Trimming cost V 10 bases and J 5 bases, with 21 bases left between them. Germline CDR1 reads MNHGY; CDR2 reads SVAAGI.

Many counts were recorded for this clonotype. This chain connects TRBV18 to TRBJ1-2; D ambiguous. The CDR3 is 15 residues long. Trimming took off 0 bases at V and 3 bases at J, with 11 bases between the two ends. Germline-derived CDR1 and CDR2 are KGHSH and LQKENI. CDR3 DNA: TGTGCCAGCTCACCACCCGGAGTGAGGGACTATGGCTACACCTTC. Its translation is CASSPPGVRDYGYTF.

This clonotype was detected many times. The chain uses TRBV13 and TRBJ2-1; D is undetermined. V gave up 5 bases and J gave up 9 bases, with 14 bases separating them. The CDR3 is 13 amino acids. CDR1 is PRHDT, CDR2 FYEKMQ, per germline (reference sequence). CDR3 DNA: TGTGCCAGCAGCGCGAGGAGTCGGAGTGAGCAGTTCTTC. It specifies CASSARSRSEQFF. Supplemented by reference TRBV13 and TRBJ2-1, the full variable domain reads AAGVIQSPRHLIKEKRETATLKCYPIPRHDTVYWYQQGPGQDPQFLISFYEKMQSDKGSIPDRFSAQQFSDYHSELNMSSLELGDSALYFCASSARSRSEQFFGPGTRLTVL.

The V and J genes are TRBV20-1 and TRBJ2-3; 10 positions match TRBD2. The V gene's germline CDR1 is DFQATT and CDR2 SNEGSKA (reference sequence). After removal of 4 bases from V and 4 bases from J, the junction contained 20 bases not matched to a gene. This CDR3 is built from 19 residues. CDR3 protein: CSAIQRRVSGRLGADTQYF. The CDR3 DNA reads TGCAGTGCTATCCAAAGGAGGGTTAGCGGGAGGCTTGGGGCAGATACGCAGTATTTT.

This clonotype was seen many times. V is TRBV6-1 and J is TRBJ2-2, with a tentative D call TRBD2 (5 bases). Trimming shortened V by 5 bases and J by 6 bases, and 13 bases separated the two germline ends. Germline V gene sequence: CDR1 MNHNS, CDR2 SASEGT. The CDR3 is made up of 14 amino acids. The CDR3 region has the DNA TGTGCCAGCAGTCGGGGTGCTGGCGCCGGGGAGCTGTTTTTT. Its translation: CASSRGAGAGELFF.

The chain carries TRBV6-1 and TRBJ1-5; D is possibly TRBD1 (5 bases). The length of the CDR3 is 13 residues. CDR1 and CDR2 from the germline V gene are MNHNS and SASEGT. With 7 bases removed from V and 4 bases from J, the gap between germline ends came to 11 bases. CDR3 amino acids: CASTPGGNQPQHF. The CDR3 coding sequence is TGTGCCAGCACCCCGGGGGGTAATCAGCCCCAGCATTTT.

This clonotype was picked up a small number of times. The chain carries TRBV6-1 and TRBJ1-2, with 8 bases that match TRBD1. The CDR3 has 15 amino acids. The germline V gene encodes CDR1 MNHNS and CDR2 SASEGT. V trimming: 6 bases; J trimming: 4 bases; junction bases outside the gene matches: 10. In nucleotides, the CDR3 is TGTGCCAGCAGATCTCAGGGGGCAGAGAGCTATGGCTACACCTTC. This encodes CASRSQGAESYGYTF.

This chain joins TRBV6-1 and TRBJ2-3; either TRBD1 or TRBD2 may fit D (5 bases each). The CDR3 sequence is 15 residues long. V was trimmed by 7 bases and J by 4 bases, leaving 18 bases between them. Germline CDR1 MNHNS, CDR2 SASEGT. The chain's CDR3 is CASTLTWQGPDTQYF. The CDR3 DNA sequence: TGTGCCAGCACTTTGACGTGGCAGGGACCAGATACGCAGTATTTT.

V usage is TRBV29-1 and J usage is TRBJ1-1; perhaps TRBD1 as D (6 bases). CDR3 length: 13 residues. The germline V gene has CDR1 SQVTM and CDR2 ANQGSEA. Deletions cut 7 bases from V and 3 bases from J, with 15 bases between. CDR3 sequence reads: CSAGGRLDTEAFF. DNA of the CDR3: TGCAGCGCCGGGGGGCGGTTGGACACTGAAGCTTTCTTT. Together with reference TRBV29-1 and TRBJ1-1, the CDR3 gives the full variable domain: SAVISQKPSRDICQRGTSLTIQCQVDSQVTMMFWYRQQPGQSLTLIATANQGSEATYESGFVIDKFPISRPNLTFSTLTVSNMSPEDSSIYLCSAGGRLDTEAFFGQGTRLTVV.

This clonotype was recorded many times. The J gene is TRBJ1-1, the V gene TRBV5-1, with 8 nucleotides matching TRBD1. The V and J ends lost 0 bases and 4 bases, in that order; junction bases with no gene match: 8. CDR1 and CDR2 from the germline V gene are SGHRS and YFSETQ. This CDR3 region has 16 residues. The chain's CDR3 is CASSLGPRQGSTEAFF. The CDR3 region has the DNA TGCGCCAGCAGCTTGGGGCCCCGACAGGGGAGCACTGAAGCTTTCTTT.

Worth noting for this clonotype: This may come from a read error, since a much larger clone is one base off. The chain joins TRBV2 to TRBJ2-3; no clear D gene. This CDR3 has 13 residues. Trimming took off 9 bases at V and 1 base at J, with 11 bases between the two ends. Germline V gives CDR1 SNHLY, CDR2 FYNNEI. The CDR3 DNA reads as TGTGCCAGAAACATGATACGCACAGATACGCAGTATTTT. Its translation is CARNMIRTDTQYF.

This clonotype showed up many times. The chain uses TRBV6-5 and TRBJ2-7; D is unclear. The CDR3 contains 14 residues. Germline V lookup: CDR1 MNHEY, CDR2 SVGAGI. V shed 2 bases and J shed 0 bases, with 8 bases lying between them. Written as DNA, the CDR3 is TGTGCCAGCAGTTACAAGGGTAGCTCCTACGAGCAGTACTTC. Protein: CASSYKGSSYEQYF.

This clonotype occurred many times. The V and J genes are TRBV20-1 and TRBJ2-7, with D possibly matching TRBD1 (6 bases). The CDR3 is made up of 15 amino acids. CDR1 DFQATT and CDR2 SNEGSKA come from the germline V gene (reference sequence). V gave up 0 bases and J gave up 4 bases, with 16 bases separating them. DNA for the CDR3: TGCAGTGCTAGAGACCCGACAGGTCACCTTTACGAGCAGTACTTC. Encoded protein: CSARDPTGHLYEQYF.

This clonotype was detected ten times or more. This rearrangement joins TRBV5-1 to TRBJ2-5, with unresolved D. V lost 2 bases and J 5 bases, leaving 10 bases between the germline ends. The CDR3 extends over 13 amino acids. The germline V gene encodes CDR1 SGHRS and CDR2 YFSETQ. The CDR3 sequence: CASSFFPGETQYF. In DNA form, the CDR3 reads TGCGCCAGCAGCTTTTTCCCCGGGGAGACCCAGTACTTC.

In its sample, this clonotype was seen many times. The V and J genes are TRBV5-1 and TRBJ2-1; D might be TRBD2 (6 bases). V gave up 7 bases and J gave up 0 bases, with 17 bases separating them. Germline CDR1 SGHRS, CDR2 YFSETQ. CDR3 length: 16 amino acids. CDR3 sequence: CASGVGGTSSYNEQFF. The CDR3 region has the DNA TGCGCCAGCGGGGTTGGCGGGACCAGCTCCTACAATGAGCAGTTCTTC.

This clonotype was picked up many times. This CDR3 reads CASKGSFVSGSIDTQYF. The CDR3 DNA follows: TGTGCCAGCAAGGGGAGTTTTGTCTCGGGAAGTATAGATACGCAGTATTTT. V is TRBV27 and J is TRBJ2-3; D assignment may be TRBD1 or TRBD2 (5 bases each). The germline V and J ends were trimmed by 7 bases and 5 bases, with 25 bases remaining between them. Germline-derived CDR1 and CDR2 are MNHEY and SMNVEV (reference sequence). CDR3 length equals 17 residues.

This clonotype showed up just a few times. V usage is TRBV27 and J usage is TRBJ1-1, with 9 positions matching TRBD1. In germline, CDR1 is MNHEY, CDR2 SMNVEV (reference sequence). This CDR3 has 16 residues. Trimming at V came to 10 bases and at J to 0 bases, leaving 12 bases not matched to a gene. The CDR3 sequence is CATSSGQGGMNTEAFF. The CDR3 coding sequence is TGTGCCACTTCTTCGGGACAGGGAGGGATGAACACTGAAGCTTTCTTT.

The chain uses TRBV3-1 and TRBJ2-3; D is uncertain. CDR3 length: 18 residues. Trimming stripped 1 base from V and 2 bases from J, with 19 bases between. CDR1 and CDR2 from the germline V gene are LGHDT and YNNKEL (reference sequence). CDR3 bases: TGTGCCAGCAGCCAAGGTAGAAAGCCCTCCGGCAACACAGATACGCAGTATTTT. It codes for CASSQGRKPSGNTDTQYF.

Ten or more counts support this clonotype. V and J are TRBV30 and TRBJ2-7, with D tentatively TRBD2 (5 bases). Trimming left V 3 bases short and J 6 bases short, with 15 bases between. Germline V gene lookup returns CDR1 GTSNPN and CDR2 SVGIG (reference sequence). This CDR3 has 13 amino acids. This chain's CDR3 is CAWRFPGSAEQYF. In DNA form, the CDR3 reads TGTGCCTGGAGATTTCCGGGATCAGCCGAGCAGTACTTC.

This clonotype has a handful of counts. This may be a read error, as it is one base from a much larger clone. Because the CDR3 is missing its conserved closing phenylalanine or tryptophan, this is likely a read error. The chain carries TRBV20-1 and TRBJ1-4; no firm D call. The V and J ends lost 2 bases and 5 bases respectively, with 15 bases between them. The CDR3 runs 15 residues. Germline values: CDR1 DFQATT, CDR2 SNEGSKA (reference sequence). CDR3 in DNA: TGCAGTGCTAGACCCTTCACAGAACTAAATGAAAAACTGTTTCTT. It is translated as CSARPFTELNEKLFL.

This clonotype was seen repeatedly, ten times or more. The chain combines TRBV19 with TRBJ2-1, with TRBD1 matching over 9 bases. The CDR3 is 15 residues long. V lost 3 bases to trimming and J lost 6 bases; unmatched junction nucleotides: 6. Looked up from germline, CDR1 is LNHDA and CDR2 is SQIVND (reference sequence). The CDR3 DNA is TGTGCCAGTAGTATGATGGGACAGGGTATCAATGAGCAGTTCTTC. It codes for CASSMMGQGINEQFF.

This chain uses TRBV29-1 with TRBJ2-7; a weak D match, TRBD1 (6 bases). Germline assignment: CDR1 SQVTM and CDR2 ANQGSEA. The V end lost 6 bases, the J end lost 0 bases, and 18 bases lay between the germline ends. This CDR3 contains 15 residues. The chain's CDR3 is CSVLEQGRSSYEQYF. CDR3 nucleotide sequence: TGCAGCGTCCTCGAACAGGGCAGGTCCTCCTACGAGCAGTACTTC.